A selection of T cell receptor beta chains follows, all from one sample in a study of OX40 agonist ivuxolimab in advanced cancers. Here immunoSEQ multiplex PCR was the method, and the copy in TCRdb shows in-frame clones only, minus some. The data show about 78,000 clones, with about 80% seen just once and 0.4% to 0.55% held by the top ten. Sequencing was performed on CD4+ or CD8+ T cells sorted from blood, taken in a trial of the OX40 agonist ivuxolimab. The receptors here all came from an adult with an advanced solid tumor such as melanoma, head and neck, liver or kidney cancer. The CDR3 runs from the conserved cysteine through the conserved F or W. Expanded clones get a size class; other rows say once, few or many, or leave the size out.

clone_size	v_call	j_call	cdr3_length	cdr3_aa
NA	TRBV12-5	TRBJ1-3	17	CASGLVSRRGVRNTIYF
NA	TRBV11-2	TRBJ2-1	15	CASSPRSGINNEQFF
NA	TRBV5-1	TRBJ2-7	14	CASSWTRGPYEQYF
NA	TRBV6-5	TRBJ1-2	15	CASSYQGATLYGYTF
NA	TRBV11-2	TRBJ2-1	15	CASSLVMGFTNEQFF
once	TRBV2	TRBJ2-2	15	CASSLARGSTGELFF
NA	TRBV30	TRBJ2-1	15	CAWIASGSSYNEQFF
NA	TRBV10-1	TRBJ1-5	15	CASSQGGSGNQPQHF
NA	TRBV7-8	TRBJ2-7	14	CASSQAQGLGEQYF
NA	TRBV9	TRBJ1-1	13	CASSDRGNTEAFF
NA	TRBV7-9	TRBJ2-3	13	CASSARVSDTQYF
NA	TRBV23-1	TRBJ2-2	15	CASNVGGKNTGELFF
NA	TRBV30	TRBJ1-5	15	CAWSVAGGSNQPQHF
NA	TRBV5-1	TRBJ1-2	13	CASSHGPGGGYTF
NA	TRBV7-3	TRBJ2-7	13	CASSLSGPYEQYF
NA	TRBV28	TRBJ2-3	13	CASSLGTPKTQYF
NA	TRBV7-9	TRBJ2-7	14	CASSSQGRGDEQYF
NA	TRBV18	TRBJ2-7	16	CASSPPGRAHGGEQYF
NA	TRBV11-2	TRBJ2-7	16	CASSLGLAGEGYEQYF
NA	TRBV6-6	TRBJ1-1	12	CASSYRNTEAFF
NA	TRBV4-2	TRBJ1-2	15	CASSQGVGSEYGYTF
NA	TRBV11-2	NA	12	CASSETGYEQYF
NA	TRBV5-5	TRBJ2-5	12	CASSLELSTQYF
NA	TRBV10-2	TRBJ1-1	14	CASSESRGGTEAFF
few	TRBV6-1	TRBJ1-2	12	CASRGWNYGYTF
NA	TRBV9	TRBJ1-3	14	CASSQGSSGNTIYF
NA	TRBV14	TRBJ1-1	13	CASSVDRNTEAFF
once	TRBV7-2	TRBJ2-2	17	CASSLAVQGVWTGELFF
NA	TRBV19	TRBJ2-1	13	CATQEREVGEQFF
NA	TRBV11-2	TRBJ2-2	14	CASSLDSLSLHVFF
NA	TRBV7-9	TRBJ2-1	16	CASSLTTSGRVREQFF
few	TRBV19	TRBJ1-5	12	CASSTRAQPQHF
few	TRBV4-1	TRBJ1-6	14	CASSSPGTGGALHF
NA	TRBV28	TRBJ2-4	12	CASSFGNQRQYF
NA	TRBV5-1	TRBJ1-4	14	CASSLGQQNEKLFF
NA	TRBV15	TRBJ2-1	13	CATSQRLAGGPFF
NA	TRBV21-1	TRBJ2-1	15	CASSKRKLAVNEQFF
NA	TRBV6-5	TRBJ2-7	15	CASSYSWDPTYEQYF
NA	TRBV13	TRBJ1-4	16	CASSKGDRAANEKLFF
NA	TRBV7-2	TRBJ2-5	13	CASSYNWGETQYF
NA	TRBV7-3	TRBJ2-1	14	CASSLSTSVGEQFF
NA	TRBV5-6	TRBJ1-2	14	CASSGRQVNYGYTF